The 9 T cell receptor beta chains presented below share a single source sample, sequenced in a study of cytomegalovirus exposure and HLA in healthy donors. PCR employed 60 Vbeta and 13 Jbeta primers. Sequenced by immunoSEQ multiplex PCR; TCRdb stores in-frame clones only, minus some. The sample gives 180,000 or so clones, approximately 80% of which show up once; 0.65% to 0.95% is in the top ten. Sequencing was done on a sample of PBMCs. All receptors come from a female donor in good health and CMV-seronegative.

A remark on this clone: A junction boundary mismatches the germline segment, possibly from a read error. Other nucleotide sequences in the sample specify the same CDR3. V is TRBV2 and J is TRBJ1-2; D is uncertain. Germline V gives CDR1 SNHLY, CDR2 FYNNEI. There are 11 residues in the CDR3. The CDR3 DNA is TGCGCCAGCACCTATATTACGGGCTACACCTTC. Residues: CASTYITGYTF.

This chain joins TRBV11-2 and TRBJ1-3; the match to TRBD1 covers 8 bases. CDR3 length: 15 amino acids. With 1 base clipped from V and 4 bases from J, the junction kept 3 bases outside the gene matches. CDR1 and CDR2 (germline): SGHAT, FQNNGV. CDR3 nucleotides: TGTGCCAGCAGCTTAGGGAGGACAGGGGGAAACACCATATATTTT. The encoded protein is CASSLGRTGGNTIYF. Drawing the rest from reference TRBV11-2 and TRBJ1-3, the complete variable domain is EAGVAQSPRYKIIEKRQSVAFWCNPISGHATLYWYQQILGQGPKLLIQFQNNGVVDDSQLPKDRFSAERLKGVDSTLKIQPAKLEDSAVYLCASSLGRTGGNTIYFGEGSWLTVV.

The chain joins TRBV6-5 to TRBJ2-1; D perhaps matches TRBD2 (7 bases). The CDR3 has 12 amino acids. CDR1 MNHEY and CDR2 SVGAGI come from the germline V gene. The V end lost 5 bases, the J end lost 11 bases, and 13 bases lay between the germline ends. The DNA for the CDR3 is TGTGCCAGCAGTCAAACCGGGGGGCAGCAGTTCTTC. Translated, it gives CASSQTGGQQFF.

This clone was seen just once. This chain connects TRBV6-4 to TRBJ2-3; D possibly corresponds to TRBD1 (6 bases). The CDR3 is made up of 13 amino acids. Trimming left V 4 bases short and J 5 bases short, with 10 bases between. Germline lookup yields CDR1 MRHNA and CDR2 SNTAGT. The CDR3: CASSVGAGDTQYF. The CDR3 coding sequence is TGTGCCAGCAGTGTGGGGGCCGGAGATACGCAGTATTTT.

This clone was found a few times. This chain uses TRBV18 with TRBJ2-1; D is uncertain. V lost 3 bases and J lost 3, with 6 bases in between. This CDR3 is 13 amino acids long. Germline-derived CDR1 and CDR2 are KGHSH and LQKENI. DNA for the CDR3: TGTGCCAGCTCACCTAGTGACTACAATGAGCAGTTCTTC. Its protein is CASSPSDYNEQFF.

The chain uses TRBV6-6 and TRBJ2-7; TRBD2 aligns across 10 bases. Trimming took 4 bases from V and 3 from J; bases not matched to a gene: 3. Germline V gene data show CDR1 as MNHNY and CDR2 as SVGAGI (reference sequence). This CDR3 is 14 amino acids long. CDR3: CASSLLAGIYEQYF. The CDR3 DNA reads TGTGCCAGCAGTTTACTAGCGGGGATCTACGAGCAGTACTTC.

This chain connects TRBV28 to TRBJ2-1; 12 bases are shared with TRBD2. The CDR3 totals 16 residues. Germline-derived CDR1 and CDR2 are MDHEN and SYDVKM. The V segment lost 6 bases and the J segment 6 bases; nucleotides outside the gene matches: 9. The CDR3 DNA reads TGTGCCAGCAGCCCTAGCGGGAGGGTACGTTTCAATGAGCAGTTCTTC. This translates into CASSPSGRVRFNEQFF.

On this clone itself: One end of the junction is discordant with germline, which a read error may explain. The V gene is TRBV7-7, the J gene TRBJ2-1; 9 bases map to TRBD2. The CDR3 spans 16 residues. Looked up from germline, CDR1 is SSHAT and CDR2 is FNYEAQ (reference sequence). DNA of the CDR3: TGTGCTAGCAGCTTAGTTGCGGGGGGGCCGGGTAATGAGCAGTTCTTC. Translating it yields CASSLVAGGPGNEQFF.

This clone was seen a few times. The chain employs TRBV2 and TRBJ2-7; D perhaps matches TRBD1 (6 bases). Looked up from germline, CDR1 is SNHLY and CDR2 is FYNNEI. CDR3 size: 12 residues. CDR3 loop: CAIGGQPYEQYF. CDR3 in DNA: TGTGCAATAGGAGGACAGCCTTACGAGCAGTACTTC.